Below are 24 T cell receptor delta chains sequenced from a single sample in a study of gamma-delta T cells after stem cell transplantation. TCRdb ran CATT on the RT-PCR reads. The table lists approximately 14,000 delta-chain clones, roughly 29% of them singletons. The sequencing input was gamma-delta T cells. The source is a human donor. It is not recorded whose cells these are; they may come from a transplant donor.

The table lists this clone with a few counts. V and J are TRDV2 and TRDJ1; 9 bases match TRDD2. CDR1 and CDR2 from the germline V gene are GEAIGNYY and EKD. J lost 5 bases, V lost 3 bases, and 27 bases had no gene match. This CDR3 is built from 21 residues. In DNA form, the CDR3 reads TGTGCCTGTGACCCGTCCCAGCCCCCTTCCTACGTACCCCGCGACCTAGATAAACTCATCTTT. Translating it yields CACDPSQPPSYVPRDLDKLIF.

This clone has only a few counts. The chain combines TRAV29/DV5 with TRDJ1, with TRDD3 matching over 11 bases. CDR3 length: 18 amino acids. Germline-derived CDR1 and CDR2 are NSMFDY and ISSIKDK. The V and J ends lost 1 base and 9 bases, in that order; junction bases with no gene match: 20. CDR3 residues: CAASPCCLGDTLNGELIF. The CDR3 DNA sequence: TGTGCAGCAAGCCCATGTTGTCTGGGGGATACTCTGAATGGGGAACTCATCTTT.

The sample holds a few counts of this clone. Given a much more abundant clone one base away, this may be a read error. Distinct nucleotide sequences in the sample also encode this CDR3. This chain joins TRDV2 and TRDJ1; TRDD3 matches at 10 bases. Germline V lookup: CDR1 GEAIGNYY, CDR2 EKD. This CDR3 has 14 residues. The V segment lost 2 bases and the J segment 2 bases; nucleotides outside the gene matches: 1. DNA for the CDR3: TGTGCCTGTGACAAACTGGGGGATACCGATAAACTCATCTTT. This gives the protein CACDKLGDTDKLIF.

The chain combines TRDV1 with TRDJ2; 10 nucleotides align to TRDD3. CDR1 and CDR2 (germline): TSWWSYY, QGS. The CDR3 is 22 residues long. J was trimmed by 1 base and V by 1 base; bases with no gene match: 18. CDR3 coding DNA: TGTGCTCTTGGGGAACCATTCCCCCTCCCTACTGGGGGATGGGGTTTGACAGCACAACTCTTCTTT. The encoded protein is CALGEPFPLPTGGWGLTAQLFF.

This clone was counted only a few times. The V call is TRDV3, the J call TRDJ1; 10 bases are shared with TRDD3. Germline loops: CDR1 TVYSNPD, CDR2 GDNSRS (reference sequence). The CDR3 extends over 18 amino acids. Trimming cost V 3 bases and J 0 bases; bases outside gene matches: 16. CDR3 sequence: CAFSPSRGDTGYTDKLIF. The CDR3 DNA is TGTGCCTTCTCGCCTTCTCGGGGGGATACGGGGTACACCGATAAACTCATCTTT.

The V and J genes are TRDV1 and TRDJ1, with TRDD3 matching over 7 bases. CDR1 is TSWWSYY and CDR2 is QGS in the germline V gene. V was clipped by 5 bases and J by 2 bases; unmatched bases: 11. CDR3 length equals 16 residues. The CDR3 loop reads CALGNVKGWGTDKLIF. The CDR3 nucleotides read TGTGCTCTTGGGAATGTAAAGGGCTGGGGGACCGATAAACTCATCTTT.

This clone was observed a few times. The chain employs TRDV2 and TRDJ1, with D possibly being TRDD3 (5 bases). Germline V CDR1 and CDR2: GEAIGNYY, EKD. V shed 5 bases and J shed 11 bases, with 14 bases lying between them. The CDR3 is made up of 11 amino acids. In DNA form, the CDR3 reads TGTGCCTGTGGGGGAAACTGTGCCCTCATCTTT. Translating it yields CACGGNCALIF.

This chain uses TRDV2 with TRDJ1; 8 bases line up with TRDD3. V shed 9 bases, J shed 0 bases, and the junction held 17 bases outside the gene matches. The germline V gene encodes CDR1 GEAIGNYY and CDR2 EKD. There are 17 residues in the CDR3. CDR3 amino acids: CALAGDREGWYTDKLIF. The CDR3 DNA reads TGTGCCCTAGCGGGGGATAGGGAGGGTTGGTACACCGATAAACTCATCTTT.

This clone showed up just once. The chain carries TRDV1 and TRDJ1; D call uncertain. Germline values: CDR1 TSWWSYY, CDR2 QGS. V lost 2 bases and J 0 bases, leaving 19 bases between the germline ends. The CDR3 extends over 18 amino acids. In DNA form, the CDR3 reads TGTGCTCTTGGGGAAATATACCCTTATCGGCCGTACACCGATAAACTCATCTTT. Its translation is CALGEIYPYRPYTDKLIF.

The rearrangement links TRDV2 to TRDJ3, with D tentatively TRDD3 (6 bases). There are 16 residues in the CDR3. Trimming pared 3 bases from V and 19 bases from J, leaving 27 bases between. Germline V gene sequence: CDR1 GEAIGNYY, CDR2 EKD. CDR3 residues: CACDVGRYWDTLHMFF. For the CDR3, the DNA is TGTGCCTGTGACGTGGGGCGCTACTGGGACACCCTACATATGTTTTTC.

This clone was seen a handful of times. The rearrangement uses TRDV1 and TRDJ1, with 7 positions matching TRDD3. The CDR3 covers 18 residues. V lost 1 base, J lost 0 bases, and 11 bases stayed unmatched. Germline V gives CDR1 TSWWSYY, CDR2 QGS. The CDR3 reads CALGEPTKGDPYTDKLIF. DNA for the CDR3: TGTGCTCTTGGGGAACCGACTAAGGGGGATCCGTACACCGATAAACTCATCTTT.

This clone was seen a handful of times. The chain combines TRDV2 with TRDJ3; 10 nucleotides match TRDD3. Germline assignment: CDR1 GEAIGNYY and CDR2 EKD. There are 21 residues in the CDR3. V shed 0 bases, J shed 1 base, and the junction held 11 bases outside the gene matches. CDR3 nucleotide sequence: TGTGCCTGTGACACCGTGGGCGACTGGGGGATTTCTTCCTGGGACACCCGACAGATGTTTTTC. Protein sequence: CACDTVGDWGISSWDTRQMFF.

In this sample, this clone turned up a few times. CDR3 DNA sequence: TGTGCCTTTACCCCTTCGAAATACACCGATAAACTCATCTTT. Translating gives CAFTPSKYTDKLIF. The J gene is TRDJ1, the V gene TRDV3; D is perhaps TRDD1 or TRDD2 (5 bases each). This CDR3 is 14 amino acids long. The germline gives CDR1 TVYSNPD, CDR2 GDNSRS (reference sequence). Trimming stripped 1 base from V and 0 bases from J, with 12 bases between.

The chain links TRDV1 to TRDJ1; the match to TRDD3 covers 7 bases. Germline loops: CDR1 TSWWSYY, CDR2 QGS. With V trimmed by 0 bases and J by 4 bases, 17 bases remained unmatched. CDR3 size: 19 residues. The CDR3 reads CALGELRRSGIRDIDKLIF. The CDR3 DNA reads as TGTGCTCTTGGGGAACTGAGGCGGTCGGGGATAAGAGACATCGATAAACTCATCTTT.

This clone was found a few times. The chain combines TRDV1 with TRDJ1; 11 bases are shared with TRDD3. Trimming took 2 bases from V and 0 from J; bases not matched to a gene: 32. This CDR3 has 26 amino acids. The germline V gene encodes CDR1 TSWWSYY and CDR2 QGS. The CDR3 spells CALGESRPSYTSYWGIKKDDTDKLIF. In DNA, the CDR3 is TGTGCTCTTGGGGAATCAAGGCCTTCCTACACCTCGTACTGGGGGATAAAGAAAGACGACACCGATAAACTCATCTTT.

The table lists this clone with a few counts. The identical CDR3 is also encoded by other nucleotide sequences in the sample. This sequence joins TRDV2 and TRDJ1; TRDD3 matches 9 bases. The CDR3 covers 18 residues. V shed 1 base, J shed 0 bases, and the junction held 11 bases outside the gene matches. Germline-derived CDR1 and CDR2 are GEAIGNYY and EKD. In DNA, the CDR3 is TGTGCCTGTGACACGAGATGGGGGATATTTTCGTACACCGATAAACTCATCTTT. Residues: CACDTRWGIFSYTDKLIF.

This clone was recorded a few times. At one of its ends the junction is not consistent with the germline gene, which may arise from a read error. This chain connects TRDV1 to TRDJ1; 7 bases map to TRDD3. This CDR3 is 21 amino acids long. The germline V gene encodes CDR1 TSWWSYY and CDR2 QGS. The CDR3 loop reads CALVNLLGIYWGPLHTDKLIF. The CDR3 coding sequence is TGTGCTCTTGTCAACCTTCTGGGCATCTACTGGGGACCCCTGCACACCGATAAGCTCATCTTT.

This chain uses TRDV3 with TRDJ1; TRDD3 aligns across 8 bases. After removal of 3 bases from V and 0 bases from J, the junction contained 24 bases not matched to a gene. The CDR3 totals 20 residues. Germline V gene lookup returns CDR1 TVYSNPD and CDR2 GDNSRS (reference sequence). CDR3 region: CALPPCHQRLGVIYTDKLIF. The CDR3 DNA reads TGTGCCTTGCCCCCCTGCCACCAACGACTGGGGGTTATCTACACCGATAAACTCATCTTT.

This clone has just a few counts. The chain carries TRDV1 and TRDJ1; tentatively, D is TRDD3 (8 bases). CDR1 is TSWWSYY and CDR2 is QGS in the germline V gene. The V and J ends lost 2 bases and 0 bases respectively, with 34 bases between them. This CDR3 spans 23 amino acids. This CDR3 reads CALGEGTPSSVLGVKGNTDKLIF. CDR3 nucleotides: TGTGCTCTTGGGGAAGGCACACCTTCCTCCGTACTGGGGGTTAAGGGAAACACCGATAAACTCATCTTT.

The CDR3 region is CACDTGAGGYQTKLIF. The CDR3 coding sequence is TGTGCCTGTGACACCGGGGCCGGGGGATACCAAACAAAACTCATCTTT. V gene TRDV2 combines with J gene TRDJ1; 9 nucleotides match TRDD3. Losses at the gene ends were 0 bases for V and 8 bases for J; bases not matched to a gene: 12. CDR1 is GEAIGNYY, CDR2 EKD, per germline. This CDR3 comprises 16 residues.

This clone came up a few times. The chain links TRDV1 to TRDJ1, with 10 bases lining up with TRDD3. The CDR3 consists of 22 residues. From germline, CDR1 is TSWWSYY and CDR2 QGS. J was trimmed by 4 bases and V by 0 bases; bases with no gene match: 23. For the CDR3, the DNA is TGTGCTCTTGGGGAACTAACCCTACGGTCCACTGGGGGATGCGTACAGGGCGATAAACTCATCTTT. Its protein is CALGELTLRSTGGCVQGDKLIF.

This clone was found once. CDR3 sequence reads: CALGGKSYGTGGHPNDKLIF. CDR3 sequence (DNA): TGTGCTCTTGGGGGAAAAAGTTACGGGACTGGGGGCCACCCTAACGATAAACTCATCTTT. This sequence joins TRDV1 and TRDJ1; TRDD3 matches at 8 bases. Germline V gene data show CDR1 as TSWWSYY and CDR2 as QGS. V was pared by 4 bases and J by 4 bases, with 23 bases of the junction left unmatched. The length of the CDR3 is 20 residues.

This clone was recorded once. Here the CDR3 DNA reads TGTGCCTGTGACACCGTCTGGGGGATACGAGACACCCGACAGATGTTTTTC. Its protein is CACDTVWGIRDTRQMFF. V and J are TRDV2 and TRDJ3; TRDD3 matches at 12 bases. J gave up 7 bases and V 0 bases, and 3 bases lay outside the gene matches. Germline assignment: CDR1 GEAIGNYY and CDR2 EKD. The CDR3 consists of 17 residues.

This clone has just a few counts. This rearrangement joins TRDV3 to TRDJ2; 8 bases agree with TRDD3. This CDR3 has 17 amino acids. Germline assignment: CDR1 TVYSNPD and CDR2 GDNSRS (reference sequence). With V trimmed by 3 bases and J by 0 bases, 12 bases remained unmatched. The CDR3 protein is CALHDWGSSPLTAQLFF. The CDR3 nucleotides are TGTGCCTTGCACGACTGGGGGTCCTCCCCTTTGACAGCACAACTCTTCTTT. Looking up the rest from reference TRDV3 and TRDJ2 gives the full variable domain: CDKVTQSSPDQTVASGSEVVLLCTYDTVYSNPDLFWYRIRPDYSFQFVFYGDNSRSEGADFTQGRFSVKHILTQKAFHLVISPVRTEDSATYYCALHDWGSSPLTAQLFFGKGTQLIVEP.